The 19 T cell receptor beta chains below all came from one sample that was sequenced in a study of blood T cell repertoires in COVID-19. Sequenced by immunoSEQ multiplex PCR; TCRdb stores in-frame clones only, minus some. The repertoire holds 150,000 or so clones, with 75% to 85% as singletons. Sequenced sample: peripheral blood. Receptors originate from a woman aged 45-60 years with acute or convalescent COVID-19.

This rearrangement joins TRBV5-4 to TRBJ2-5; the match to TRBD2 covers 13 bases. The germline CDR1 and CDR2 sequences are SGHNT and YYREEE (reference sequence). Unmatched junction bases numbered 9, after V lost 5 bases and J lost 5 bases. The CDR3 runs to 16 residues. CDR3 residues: CASSFTSGGARETQYF. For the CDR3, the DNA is TGTGCCAGCAGTTTTACTAGCGGGGGGGCCAGGGAGACCCAGTACTTC.

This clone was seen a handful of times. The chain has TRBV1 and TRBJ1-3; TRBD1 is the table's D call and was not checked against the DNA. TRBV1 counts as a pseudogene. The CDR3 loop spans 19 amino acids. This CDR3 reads CTSSYTGGPYFHSGNTIYF. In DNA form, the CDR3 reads TGCACCAGCAGCTATACAGGGGGACCTTATTTTCACTCTGGAAACACCATATATTTT.

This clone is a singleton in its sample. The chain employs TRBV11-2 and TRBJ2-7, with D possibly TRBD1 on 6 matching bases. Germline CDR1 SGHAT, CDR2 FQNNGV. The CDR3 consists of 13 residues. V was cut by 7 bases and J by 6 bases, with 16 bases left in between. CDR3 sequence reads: CASNGGARSEQYF. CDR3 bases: TGTGCCAGCAATGGGGGCGCTAGGAGCGAGCAGTACTTC.

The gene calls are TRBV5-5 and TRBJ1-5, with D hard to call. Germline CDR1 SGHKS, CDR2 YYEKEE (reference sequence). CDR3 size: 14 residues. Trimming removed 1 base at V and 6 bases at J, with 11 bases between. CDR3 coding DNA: TGTGCCAGCAGCTTGATTGAGGGTGTTCAGCCCCAGCATTTT. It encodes CASSLIEGVQPQHF.

The CDR3 sequence is CSVVAGDGTGELFF. The CDR3 bases are TGCAGCGTTGTGGCGGGAGATGGCACCGGGGAGCTGTTTTTT. The chain recombines TRBV29-1 with TRBJ2-2; 7 nucleotides align to TRBD2. Germline CDR1 SQVTM, CDR2 ANQGSEA. The junction had 6 bases not matched to a gene; V was cut back by 4 bases and J by 4 bases. CDR3 size: 14 residues.

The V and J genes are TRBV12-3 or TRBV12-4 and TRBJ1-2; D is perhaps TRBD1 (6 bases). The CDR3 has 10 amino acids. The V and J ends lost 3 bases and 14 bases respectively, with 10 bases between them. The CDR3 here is CASSFGGDTF. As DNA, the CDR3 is TGTGCCAGCAGTTTTGGGGGCGATACCTTC.

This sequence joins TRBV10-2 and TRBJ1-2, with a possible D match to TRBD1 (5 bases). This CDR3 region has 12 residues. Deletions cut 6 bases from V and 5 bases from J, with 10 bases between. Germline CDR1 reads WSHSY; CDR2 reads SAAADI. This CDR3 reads CASSPGPYGYTF. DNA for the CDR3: TGCGCCAGCAGCCCAGGGCCTTATGGCTACACCTTC.

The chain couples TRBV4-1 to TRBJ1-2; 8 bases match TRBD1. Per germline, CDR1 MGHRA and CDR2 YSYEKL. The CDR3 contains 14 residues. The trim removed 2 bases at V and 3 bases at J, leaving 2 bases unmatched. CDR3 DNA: TGCGCCAGCAGCCAACCGGACAGGGACTATGGCTACACCTTC. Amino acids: CASSQPDRDYGYTF.

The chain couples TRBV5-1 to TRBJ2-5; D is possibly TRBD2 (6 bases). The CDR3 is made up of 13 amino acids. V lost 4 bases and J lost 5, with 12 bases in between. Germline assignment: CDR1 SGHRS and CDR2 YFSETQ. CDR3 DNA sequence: TGCGCCAGCAGCGGGACTGTCGGGGAGACCCAGTACTTC. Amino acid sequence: CASSGTVGETQYF. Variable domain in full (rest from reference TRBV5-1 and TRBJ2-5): KAGVTQTPRYLIKTRGQQVTLSCSPISGHRSVSWYQQTPGQGLQFLFEYFSETQRNKGNFPGRFSGRQFSNSRSEMNVSTLELGDSALYLCASSGTVGETQYFGPGTRLLVL.

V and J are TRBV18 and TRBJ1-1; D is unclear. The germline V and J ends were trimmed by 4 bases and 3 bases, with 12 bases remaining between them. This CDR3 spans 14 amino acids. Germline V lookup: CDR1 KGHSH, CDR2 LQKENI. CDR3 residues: CASSQATRDTEAFF. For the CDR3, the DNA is TGTGCCAGCTCACAGGCCACGAGGGACACTGAAGCTTTCTTT.

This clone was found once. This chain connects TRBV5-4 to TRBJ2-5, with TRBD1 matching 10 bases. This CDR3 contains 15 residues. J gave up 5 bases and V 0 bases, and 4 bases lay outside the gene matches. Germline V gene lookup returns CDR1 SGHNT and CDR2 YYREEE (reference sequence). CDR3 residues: CASSLAGTGVETQYF. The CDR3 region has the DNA TGTGCCAGCAGCTTGGCCGGGACAGGGGTGGAGACCCAGTACTTC. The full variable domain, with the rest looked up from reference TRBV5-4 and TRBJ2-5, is ETGVTQSPTHLIKTRGQQVTLRCSSQSGHNTVSWYQQALGQGPQFIFQYYREEENGRGNFPPRFSGLQFPNYSSELNVNALELDDSALYLCASSLAGTGVETQYFGPGTRLLVL.

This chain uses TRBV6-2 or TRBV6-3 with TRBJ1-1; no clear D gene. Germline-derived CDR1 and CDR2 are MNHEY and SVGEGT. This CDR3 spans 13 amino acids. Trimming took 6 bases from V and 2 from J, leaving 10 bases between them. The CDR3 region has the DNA TGTGCCAGCAGCTCCGGGATAAACACTGAAGCTTTCTTT. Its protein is CASSSGINTEAFF.

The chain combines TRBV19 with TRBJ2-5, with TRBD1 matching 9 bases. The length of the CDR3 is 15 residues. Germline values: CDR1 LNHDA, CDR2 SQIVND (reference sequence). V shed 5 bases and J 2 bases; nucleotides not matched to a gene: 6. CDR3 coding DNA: TGTGCCAGTAGTCTTGGAGGACAGGGGCAAGAGACCCAGTACTTC. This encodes CASSLGGQGQETQYF.

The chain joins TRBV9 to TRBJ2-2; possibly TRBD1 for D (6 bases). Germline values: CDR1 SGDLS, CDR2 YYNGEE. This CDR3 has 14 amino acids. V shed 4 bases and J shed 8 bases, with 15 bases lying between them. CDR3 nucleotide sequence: TGTGCCAGCAGCCCAACAGGGTTAGGGGGGGAGCTGTTTTTT. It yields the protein CASSPTGLGGELFF.

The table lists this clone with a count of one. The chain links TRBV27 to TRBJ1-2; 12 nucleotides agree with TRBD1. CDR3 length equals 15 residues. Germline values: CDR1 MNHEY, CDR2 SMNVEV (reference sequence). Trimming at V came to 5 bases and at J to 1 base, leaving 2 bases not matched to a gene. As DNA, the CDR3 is TGTGCCAGCAGTGGGACAGGGGGCCGTAACTATGGCTACACCTTC. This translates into CASSGTGGRNYGYTF.

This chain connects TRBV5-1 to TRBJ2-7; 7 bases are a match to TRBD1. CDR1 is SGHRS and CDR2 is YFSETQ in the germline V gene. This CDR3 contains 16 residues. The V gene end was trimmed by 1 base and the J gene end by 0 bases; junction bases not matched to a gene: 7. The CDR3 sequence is CASSLSLRDSSYEQYF. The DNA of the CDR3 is TGCGCCAGCAGCTTGAGCCTCCGGGACAGCTCCTACGAGCAGTACTTC.

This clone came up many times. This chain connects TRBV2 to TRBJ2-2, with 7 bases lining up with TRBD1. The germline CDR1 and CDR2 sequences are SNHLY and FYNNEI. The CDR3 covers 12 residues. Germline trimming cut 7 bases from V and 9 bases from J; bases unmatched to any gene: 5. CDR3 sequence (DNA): TGTGCCAGCACGGGGACAGATAGGGAGCTGTTTTTT. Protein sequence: CASTGTDRELFF.

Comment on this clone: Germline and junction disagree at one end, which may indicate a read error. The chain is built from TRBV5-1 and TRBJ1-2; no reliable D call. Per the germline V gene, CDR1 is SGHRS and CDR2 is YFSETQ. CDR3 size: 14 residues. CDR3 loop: CASSLDGRVGGYTF. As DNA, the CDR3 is TGCGCCAGCAGTTTGGACGGCCGGGTAGGAGGCTACACCTTC. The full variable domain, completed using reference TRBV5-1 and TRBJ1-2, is KAGVTQTPRYLIKTRGQQVTLSCSPISGHRSVSWYQQTPGQGLQFLFEYFSETQRNKGNFPGRFSGRQFSNSRSEMNVSTLELGDSALYLCASSLDGRVGGYTFGSGTRLTVV.

CDR3 amino acids: CASRQGIDEQFF. The CDR3 nucleotides are TGTGCCAGCAGACAGGGGATCGATGAGCAGTTCTTC. The V gene is TRBV12-3 or TRBV12-4, the J gene TRBJ2-1, with 7 bases aligning to TRBD1. This CDR3 has 12 amino acids. Losses at the gene ends were 6 bases for V and 8 bases for J; bases not matched to a gene: 4.